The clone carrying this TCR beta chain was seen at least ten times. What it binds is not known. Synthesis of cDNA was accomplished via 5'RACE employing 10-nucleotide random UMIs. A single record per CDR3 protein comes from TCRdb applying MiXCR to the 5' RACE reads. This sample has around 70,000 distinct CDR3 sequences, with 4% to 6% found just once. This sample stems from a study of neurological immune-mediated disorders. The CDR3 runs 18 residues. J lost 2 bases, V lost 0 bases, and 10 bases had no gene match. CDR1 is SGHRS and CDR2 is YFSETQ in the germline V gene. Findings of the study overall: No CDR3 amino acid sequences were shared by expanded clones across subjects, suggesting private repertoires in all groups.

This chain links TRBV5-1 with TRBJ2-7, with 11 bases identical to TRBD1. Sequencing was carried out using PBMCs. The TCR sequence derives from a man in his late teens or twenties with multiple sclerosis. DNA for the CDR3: TGCGCCAGCAGCTTGGGACCGGGACAGGGGGTAGAAGCCTACGAGCAGTACTTC. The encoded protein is CASSLGPGQGVEAYEQYF. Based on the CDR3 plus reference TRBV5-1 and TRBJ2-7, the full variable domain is KAGVTQTPRYLIKTRGQQVTLSCSPISGHRSVSWYQQTPGQGLQFLFEYFSETQRNKGNFPGRFSGRQFSNSRSEMNVSTLELGDSALYLCASSLGPGQGVEAYEQYFGPGTRLTVT.